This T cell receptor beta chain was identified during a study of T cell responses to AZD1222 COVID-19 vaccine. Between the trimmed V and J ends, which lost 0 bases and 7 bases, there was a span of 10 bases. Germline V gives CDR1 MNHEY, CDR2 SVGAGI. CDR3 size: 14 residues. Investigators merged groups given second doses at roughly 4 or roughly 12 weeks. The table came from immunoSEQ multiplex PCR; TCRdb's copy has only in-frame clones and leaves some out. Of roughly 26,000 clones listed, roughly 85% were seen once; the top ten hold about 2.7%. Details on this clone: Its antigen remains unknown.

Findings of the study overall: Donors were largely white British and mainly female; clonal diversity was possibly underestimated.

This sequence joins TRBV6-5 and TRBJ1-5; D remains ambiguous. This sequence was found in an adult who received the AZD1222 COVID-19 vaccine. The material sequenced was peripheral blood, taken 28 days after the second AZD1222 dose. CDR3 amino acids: CASSYSSEGQPQHF. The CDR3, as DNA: TGTGCCAGCAGTTACTCGTCGGAGGGACAGCCCCAGCATTTT.